Sequencing of this T cell receptor beta chain was carried out in a study of CD4+ T cells in melanoma (dated 2022 in TCRdb). For context, the study as a whole: The study examined neoantigen-specific CD4+ T cells in human melanoma. Points the paper makes about the study in general: Neoantigen-specific CD4+ T cells in melanoma were reported to show diverse differentiation states. The report described a correlation between neoantigen-specific CD4+ T cells and the function of CD8+ T cells, macrophages and B cells.

The V end loses 1 base and the J end loses 0 bases, and a stretch of 10 bases separates them. CDR1 and CDR2 are drawn from the germline V gene (reference sequence): LNHDA, SQIVND. The CDR3 sequence holds 16 residues, the cysteine and phenylalanine included. The only DNA kept is the CDR3, 48 bases in frame from the first base. In the case of this clone: Its recognized antigen is unknown. Base qualities are not at hand, and no much larger clone is one base apart.

The donors were melanoma patients. The library relied on the immunoSEQ multiplex PCR assay. The immuneACCESS repertoire file appears here via TCRdb, limited to in-frame rearrangements. These files lack a portion of the clones; in checked studies, under half of the deficit traces to unresolved V genes, and the cause of the others is not known. A total of fewer than 150,000 clones appear in this sample, nearly 95% of them only once. Clones ranked in the top ten supply approximately 1.4% of the sample. This TCR was sampled from a human donor with melanoma. This chain is built from TRBV19 and TRBJ1-5, with the D gene not confidently named. The bases are TGTGCCAGTAGTATAGCGGCACGGAATAGCAATCAGCCCCAGCATTTT. The encoded protein is CASSIAARNSNQPQHF.